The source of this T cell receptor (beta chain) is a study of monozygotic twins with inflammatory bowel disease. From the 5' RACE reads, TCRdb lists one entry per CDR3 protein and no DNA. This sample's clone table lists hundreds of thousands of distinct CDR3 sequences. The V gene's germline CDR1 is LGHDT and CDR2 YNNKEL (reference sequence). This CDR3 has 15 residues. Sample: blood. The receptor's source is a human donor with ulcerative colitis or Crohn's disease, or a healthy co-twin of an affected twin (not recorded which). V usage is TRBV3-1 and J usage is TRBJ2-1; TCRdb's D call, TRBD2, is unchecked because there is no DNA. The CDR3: CASSPLAGGRNEQFF.